The present T cell receptor beta chain was sequenced within a study of a mutant IDH1 vaccine in newly diagnosed glioma. For the study at large: Every participant had undergone radiotherapy, temozolomide, or both before, and most underwent both.

V lost 5 bases, J lost 6 bases, and 19 bases lay in between. Germline values: CDR1 SGHNT, CDR2 YENEEA. This CDR3 comprises 15 residues. To note about this clone: Antigen unknown.

The repertoire was sequenced with immunoSEQ multiplex PCR; TCRdb's copy has only in-frame clones and lacks some. The sample lists more than 20,000 clones, about 80% seen once, with 8% to 10% in the top ten. Indicated time point: week 11, during vaccination. In the vaccine, a single dose held 300 ug of the mutant IDH1 20-mer peptide, along with topical imiquimod. This material consisted of PBMCs, taken from a glioma patient whose treatment included an IDH1 peptide vaccine. The V and J genes are TRBV11-3 and TRBJ1-2; tentatively, D is TRBD1 (6 bases). The sequence was obtained from a man aged 35 to 55 with glioma. The CDR3: CASSASSPGHHGYTF. In DNA form, the CDR3 reads TGTGCCAGCAGCGCCTCATCACCGGGACACCATGGCTACACCTTC. The entire variable domain, with the rest obtained from reference TRBV11-3 and TRBJ1-2, is as follows: EAGVVQSPRYKIIEKKQPVAFWCNPISGHNTLYWYLQNLGQGPELLIRYENEEAVDDSQLPKDRFSAERLKGVDSTLKIQPAELGDSAVYLCASSASSPGHHGYTFGSGTRLTVV.